This TCR beta chain comes out of a study of Ad26.COV2.S vaccination and SARS-CoV-2 variants. The study, taken as a whole, reports: In TCR breadth and depth analyses, total T cell responses may have been underestimated.

Produced via immunoSEQ multiplex PCR; TCRdb's table is partial and in-frame only. The sample consists of 350,000 to 400,000 clones, roughly nine tenths of them appearing once. Note on this clone: What it binds is unknown.

This CDR3 spans 13 amino acids. Germline V lookup: CDR1 SGHKS, CDR2 YYEKEE (reference sequence). V was shortened by 4 bases and J by 5 bases, with 12 bases between the two germline ends. Regarding treatment: 15 to 20 received Ad26.COV2.S at low or high dose, single or two shots; 5 received placebo; per-sample allocation not given. Samples analyzed were those drawn on day 63 after the first vaccine or placebo injection. An adult aged 18-55 years in Boston served as the donor. This specimen consisted of peripheral blood, obtained in a trial of Ad26.COV2.S vaccine versus placebo. The sequence was obtained from a person aged 18-60 years who received the Ad26.COV2.S COVID-19 vaccine or a placebo. The chain links TRBV5-5 to TRBJ2-5; D unclear. CDR3 protein: CASSGRLRETQYF. CDR3 coding DNA: TGTGCCAGCAGCGGTCGACTTAGGGAGACCCAGTACTTC.